This entry lists 16 T cell receptor beta chains sequenced from one sample in a study of cytomegalovirus exposure and HLA in healthy donors. In the PCR, 60 Vbeta and 13 Jbeta primers were used. Data came from immunoSEQ multiplex PCR; TCRdb stores just in-frame clones and leaves some out. The sample contains 75,000 to 80,000 clones, 60% to 85% of which appear only once. The sequenced sample consisted of PBMCs. Every receptor here comes from a male donor in good health and CMV-seronegative.

The CDR3 DNA reads TGTGCCAGCAGCCCCCGACACGAGAACACTGAAGCTTTCTTT. It specifies CASSPRHENTEAFF. The genes are TRBV9 and TRBJ1-1, with unresolved D. CDR1 SGDLS and CDR2 YYNGEE come from the germline V gene. V lost 4 bases and J lost 1, with 11 bases in between. The CDR3 is 14 amino acids.

This chain connects TRBV19 to TRBJ2-5; TRBD2 matches 12 bases. V lost 6 bases to trimming and J lost 5 bases; unmatched junction nucleotides: 7. The CDR3 length is 15 residues. The V gene's germline CDR1 is LNHDA and CDR2 SQIVND (reference sequence). The DNA of the CDR3 is TGTGCCAGTAGCACCACTAGCGGGAGGAGTGAGACCCAGTACTTC. This gives the protein CASSTTSGRSETQYF. Combining the CDR3 with reference TRBV19 and TRBJ2-5 gives the whole variable domain DGGITQSPKYLFRKEGQNVTLSCEQNLNHDAMYWYRQDPGQGLRLIYYSQIVNDFQKGDIAEGYSVSREKKESFPLTVTSAQKNPTAFYLCASSTTSGRSETQYFGPGTRLLVL.

The chain couples TRBV2 to TRBJ2-2; no clear D. Germline V gene sequence: CDR1 SNHLY, CDR2 FYNNEI. CDR3 length: 14 residues. V was trimmed by 1 base and J by 3 bases, leaving 6 bases between them. The CDR3 DNA reads TGTGCCAGCAGTGAAGGGAGATACACCGGGGAGCTGTTTTTT. It is translated as CASSEGRYTGELFF.

J is TRBJ2-5 and V is TRBV30; the D is unclear. The DNA end favors TRBJ2-7, so the J call may be wrong. This CDR3 spans 11 amino acids. Looked up from germline, CDR1 is GTSNPN and CDR2 is SVGIG (reference sequence). CDR3 bases: TGTGCCTGGAGTGTACGATACGAGCAGTACTTC. Translation gives CAWSVRYEQYF.

This clone was observed a few times. This rearrangement joins TRBV5-1 to TRBJ2-7; TRBD1 aligns across 10 bases. CDR3 size: 15 residues. CDR1 and CDR2 from the germline V gene are SGHRS and YFSETQ. V shed 2 bases and J 0 bases; nucleotides not matched to a gene: 2. The CDR3 is CASSLGTGASYEQYF. As DNA, the CDR3 is TGCGCCAGCAGCTTAGGGACAGGGGCCTCCTACGAGCAGTACTTC.

The chain uses TRBV19 and TRBJ1-5; 9 bases are shared with TRBD1. The junction had 4 bases not matched to a gene; V was cut back by 6 bases and J by 4 bases. Germline lookup yields CDR1 LNHDA and CDR2 SQIVND (reference sequence). The CDR3 runs 14 residues. The CDR3: CASRGQGRNQPQHF. As DNA, the CDR3 is TGTGCCAGTAGGGGACAGGGCCGGAATCAGCCCCAGCATTTT.

In regard to this clone: At one end the junction does not follow the germline gene, possibly because of a read error. The rearrangement joins TRBV5-1 to TRBJ1-6, with D maybe TRBD1 (6 bases). This CDR3 has 15 residues. Germline V gene sequence: CDR1 SGHRS, CDR2 YFSETQ. CDR3 residues: CASSSTTGYNSPLNF. In nucleotides, the CDR3 is TGCGCCAGCAGCTCAACGACAGGCTATAATTCACCCCTCAACTTT.

The V gene is TRBV5-5, the J gene TRBJ2-7; maybe TRBD2 (6 bases). Germline V lookup: CDR1 SGHKS, CDR2 YYEKEE (reference sequence). This CDR3 is built from 15 residues. Between the trimmed V and J ends, which lost 0 bases and 3 bases, there was a span of 13 bases. This CDR3 is CASSLVPGGGYEQYF. CDR3 coding DNA: TGTGCCAGCAGCTTGGTCCCCGGGGGTGGCTACGAGCAGTACTTC.

V gene TRBV4-2 combines with J gene TRBJ2-5, with 10 nucleotides matching TRBD2. The J call is doubtful: the DNA matches TRBJ2-7 better. Per germline, CDR1 LGHNA and CDR2 YNFKEQ. This CDR3 comprises 17 residues. CDR3 DNA sequence: TGTGCCAGCAGCCAAGTAGGGCTAGCGGGAGATTTGTACGAGCAGTACTTC. Its translation: CASSQVGLAGDLYEQYF.

This clone was detected only once. CDR3 in DNA: TGCAGCGTCACAGGGAACTATGGCTACACCTTC. This translates into CSVTGNYGYTF. This rearrangement joins TRBV29-1 to TRBJ1-2; maybe TRBD1 (6 bases). The CDR3 loop spans 11 amino acids. Trimming shortened V by 6 bases and J by 2 bases, and 7 bases separated the two germline ends. Looked up from germline, CDR1 is SQVTM and CDR2 is ANQGSEA.

This clone has only a few counts. The V call is TRBV4-2, the J call TRBJ1-2; D is undetermined. CDR1 and CDR2 (germline): LGHNA, YNFKEQ. The CDR3 is made up of 13 amino acids. V gave up 5 bases and J gave up 8 bases, with 15 bases separating them. The CDR3 DNA is TGTGCCAGCAGCTTCTCCCGGGGTGAAGGCTACACCTTC. Its translation is CASSFSRGEGYTF.

This rearrangement joins TRBV10-3 to TRBJ2-7; D is undetermined. V dropped 9 bases and J dropped 0 bases, with 15 bases sitting between them. The CDR3 spans 14 residues. Germline V lookup: CDR1 ENHRY, CDR2 SYGVKD. CDR3 DNA sequence: TGTGCCATTACCGGGTCCCCGAGCTCCTACGAGCAGTACTTC. Its translation: CAITGSPSSYEQYF.

The J gene is TRBJ2-7, the V gene TRBV7-8, with TRBD1 matching over 8 bases. V lost 3 bases and J lost 4; bases outside the gene matches: 2. The CDR3 sequence is 13 residues long. The germline CDR1 and CDR2 sequences are SGHVS and FQNEAQ. Written as DNA, the CDR3 is TGTGCCAGCAGCTTGACAGGGGCTTACGAGCAGTACTTC. Translated, it gives CASSLTGAYEQYF. Full variable domain (outside the CDR3, taken from reference TRBV7-8 and TRBJ2-7): GAGVSQSPRYKVAKRGQDVALRCDPISGHVSLFWYQQALGQGPEFLTYFQNEAQLDKSGLPSDRFFAERPEGSVSTLKIQRTQQEDSAVYLCASSLTGAYEQYFGPGTRLTVT.

The chain links TRBV19 to TRBJ1-1; TRBD1 is a possible D gene (6 bases). Looked up from germline, CDR1 is LNHDA and CDR2 is SQIVND (reference sequence). The CDR3 loop spans 14 amino acids. V was pared by 1 base and J by 5 bases, with 11 bases between. The CDR3 DNA reads as TGTGCCAGTAGTATAGTCGGGGGGCCTACTGAAGCTTTCTTT. As protein: CASSIVGGPTEAFF.

This clone was observed once. CDR3 in DNA: TGTGCCAGCAGCAGGGGACAGACCTCTGGAAACACCATATATTTT. Translating it yields CASSRGQTSGNTIYF. The chain employs TRBV5-5 and TRBJ1-3; 7 nucleotides line up with TRBD1. The V gene's germline CDR1 is SGHKS and CDR2 YYEKEE (reference sequence). This CDR3 is built from 15 residues. The V segment lost 4 bases and the J segment 0 bases; nucleotides outside the gene matches: 4.

This rearrangement joins TRBV10-3 to TRBJ2-7; unclear D gene. In germline, CDR1 is ENHRY, CDR2 SYGVKD. The V and J ends lost 6 bases and 6 bases respectively, with 18 bases between them. The CDR3 has 14 amino acids. The CDR3 DNA reads as TGTGCCATCAGGGATAACCAGAAAGCAGGCGAGCAGTACTTC. Translated, it gives CAIRDNQKAGEQYF.